This T cell receptor beta chain was sequenced in a study of T cell responses to AZD1222 COVID-19 vaccine. Study observations and caveats: Females outnumbered males among donors, who were mostly white British; clonal diversity was possibly underestimated. Repertoire sampling was restricted to post-peak T cell response timepoints. Variant regions that are unmutated are reportedly the target of nearly half of spike-specific TCRs.

Worth noting for this clone: Its antigen is not identified.

V was clipped by 4 bases and J by 5 bases, with 16 bases between them. Looked up from germline, CDR1 is SGDLS and CDR2 is YYNGEE. This CDR3 is built from 15 residues. Some clones are missing from TCRdb's copy, which holds only in-frame ones; the method was immunoSEQ multiplex PCR. The repertoire holds over 130,000 clones, with roughly 94% as singletons. The V gene is TRBV9, the J gene TRBJ2-1; no definite D call. The sequencing here drew on peripheral blood, taken on day 0 of AZD1222 vaccination. The clonotype originates from an adult in good health. The DNA of the CDR3 is TGTGCCAGCAGCCCCCCGGCCGGGTTGAACAATGAGCAGTTCTTC. Amino acids: CASSPPAGLNNEQFF.